Listed below are T cell receptor beta chains from one sample, sequenced in a study of naive and memory T cell subsets. MiXCR was run by TCRdb on the UMI-ligation and nested PCR reads, yielding one entry per CDR3 protein. The sample yields 150,000 or so distinct CDR3 sequences, 20% to 25% seen once. Material: naive CD4+ T cells from blood. The origin of the receptors is a human donor in good health. Each CDR3 is given with its conserved first and last residue. D genes are given only for firm matches. The size of a clone is reported for some rows only, either as once, few or many, or as a class for expanded clones.

d_call | j_call | v_call | clone_size | cdr3_aa | cdr3_nt
TRBD1 | TRBJ2-3 | TRBV9 | . | CASSVGWDRVNTDTQYF | TGTGCCAGCAGCGTAGGATGGGACAGGGTCAACACAGATACGCAGTATTTT
. | TRBJ2-7 | TRBV29-1 | . | CSISTGTYEQYF | TGCAGCATTAGTACGGGAACCTACGAGCAGTACTTC
. | TRBJ1-5 | TRBV24-1 | . | CATSDSRGSNQPQHF | TGTGCCACCAGTGACTCCCGGGGCTCCAATCAGCCCCAGCATTTT
. | TRBJ2-5 | TRBV5-1 | . | CASSAVPPQETQYF | TGCGCCAGCAGCGCCGTCCCCCCACAAGAGACCCAGTACTTC
. | TRBJ2-7 | TRBV3-1 | many | CASSQYSRESSYEQYF | TGTGCCAGCAGCCAATACAGTCGAGAGAGCTCCTACGAGCAGTACTTC
. | TRBJ2-7 | TRBV28 | . | CASSWVHSYEQYF | TGTGCCAGCAGTTGGGTTCACTCCTACGAGCAGTACTTC
. | TRBJ1-4 | TRBV6-1 | . | CASSESRANEKLFF | TGTGCCAGCAGTGAAAGCAGGGCTAATGAAAAACTGTTTTTT
. | TRBJ2-7 | TRBV11-2 | few | CASSLEAGRIYEQYF | TGTGCCAGCAGCTTAGAGGCAGGCCGGATCTACGAGCAGTACTTC
TRBD1 | TRBJ2-4 | TRBV29-1 | many | CSVGQGLAKNIQYF | TGCAGCGTCGGACAGGGTTTAGCCAAAAACATTCAGTACTTC
. | TRBJ2-1 | TRBV9 | few | CASSVGLVNNEQFF | TGTGCCAGCAGCGTAGGACTAGTCAACAATGAGCAGTTCTTC
. | TRBJ2-1 | TRBV5-1 | . | CASSSHTGANEQFF | TGCGCCAGCAGCTCTCACACCGGCGCCAATGAGCAGTTCTTC
TRBD1 | TRBJ2-1 | TRBV3-1 | . | CASRGTVNEQFF | TGTGCCAGCAGGGGGACAGTAAATGAGCAGTTCTTC
TRBD2 | TRBJ2-7 | TRBV29-1 | many | CSVSASGTWQYF | TGCAGCGTGTCTGCTAGCGGGACTTGGCAGTACTTC